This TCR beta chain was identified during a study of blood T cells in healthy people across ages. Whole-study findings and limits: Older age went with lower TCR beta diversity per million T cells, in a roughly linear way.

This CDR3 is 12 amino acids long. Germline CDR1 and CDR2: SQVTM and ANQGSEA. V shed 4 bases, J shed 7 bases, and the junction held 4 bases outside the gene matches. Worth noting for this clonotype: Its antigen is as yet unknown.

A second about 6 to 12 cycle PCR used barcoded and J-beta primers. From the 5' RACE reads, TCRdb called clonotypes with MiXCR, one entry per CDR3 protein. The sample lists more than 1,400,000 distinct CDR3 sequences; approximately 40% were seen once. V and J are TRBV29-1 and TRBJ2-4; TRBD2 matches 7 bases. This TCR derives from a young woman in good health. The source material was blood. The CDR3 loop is CSVVGEGNIQYF. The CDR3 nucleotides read TGCAGCGTTGTGGGGGAGGGTAACATTCAGTACTTC.